The rows below give T cell receptor beta chains drawn from one sample of a study of CD8 T cells in ankylosing spondylitis. One entry per CDR3 protein, called by TCRdb with MiXCR from the 5' RACE reads. The sample includes about 160,000 distinct CDR3 sequences, about a sixth of them seen just once. The specimen was blood, either unsorted or a sorted T cell fraction (not recorded which). The receptors shown here come from a male donor with ankylosing spondylitis or in good health (not recorded which). CDR3s include the opening cysteine and the closing phenylalanine or tryptophan. D genes are given only for firm matches. Clone size appears in some rows only: once, few, many, or a class for an expanded clone.

size	V	J	length	D	DNA	CDR3
many	TRBV29-1	TRBJ2-5	14	TRBD2	TGCAGCGTTAGACTAGCGGGAGGGCACGAGACCCAGTACTTC	CSVRLAGGHETQYF
few	TRBV4-2	TRBJ1-4	11	NA	TGTGCCAGCAGCCCTCGCGGGGAACTGTTTTTT	CASSPRGELFF
NA	TRBV15	TRBJ1-3	16	NA	TGTGTCACCAGCAGAGGTGGGACTGTCTCTGGAAACACCATATATTTT	CVTSRGGTVSGNTIYF
few	TRBV5-1	TRBJ2-1	14	NA	TGCGCCAGCAGCTCCTTACGAGGGAACAATGAGCAGTTCTTC	CASSSLRGNNEQFF
NA	TRBV12-3/TRBV12-4	TRBJ2-7	14	NA	TGTGCCAGCAGGGCCCAGCTGGGCTCCTACGAGCAGTACTTC	CASRAQLGSYEQYF
NA	TRBV10-3	TRBJ2-2	14	NA	TGTGCCATCAGGGAGACGGCGAACACCGGGGAGCTGTTTTTT	CAIRETANTGELFF
many	TRBV20-1	TRBJ2-7	13	TRBD2	TGCAGTGCTAGAGAGGCGGGGGGGAGAGAGCAGTACTTC	CSAREAGGREQYF
many	TRBV29-1	TRBJ2-1	17	NA	TGCAGCGTTGAGCCAAGCGGAGGGGGGGGTTCATACAATGAGCAGTTCTTC	CSVEPSGGGGSYNEQFF
many	TRBV19	TRBJ2-2	13	NA	TGTGCCAGTACCGGGGGATTAACCGGGGAGCTGTTTTTT	CASTGGLTGELFF
few	TRBV2	TRBJ2-1	13	TRBD2	TGTGCCAGCGACCAAACCCGGGACTATATCCCGTTCTTC	CASDQTRDYIPFF
NA	TRBV19	TRBJ2-2	15	TRBD1	TGTGCCAGTAGTATTCAGGGGGCGAGCACCGGGGAGCTGTTTTTT	CASSIQGASTGELFF
many	TRBV2	TRBJ2-7	11	TRBD1	TGTGCCAGCAGTCAGGGGGTCGTGCAGTACTTC	CASSQGVVQYF
NA	TRBV20-1	TRBJ2-1	14	NA	TGCAGTGCTGGAACCACTGGCTCCTACAATGAGCAGTTCTTC	CSAGTTGSYNEQFF
once	TRBV10-3	TRBJ2-3	15	NA	TGTGCCATCAGTGAGATGGAGGGGGTCACAGATACGCAGTATTTT	CAISEMEGVTDTQYF
few	TRBV3-1	TRBJ2-1	14	NA	TGTGCCAGCAGCCAAGGGGGTTCCTACAATGAGCAGTTCTTC	CASSQGGSYNEQFF
once	TRBV6-1	TRBJ1-6	16	NA	TGTGCCACAAAAGTGGGGGGGGGCACCTATAATTCACCCCTCCACTTT	CATKVGGGTYNSPLHF
few	TRBV2	TRBJ1-1	13	TRBD1	TGTGCCAGCAGTGGACAGGGACTCACTGAAGCTTTCTTT	CASSGQGLTEAFF
NA	TRBV10-3	TRBJ2-7	14	TRBD1	TGTGCCATCAATTCACCGGGACAGACCTACGAGCAGTACTTC	CAINSPGQTYEQYF
many	TRBV28	TRBJ2-7	11	TRBD1	TGTGCCAGCAGGGACAGGTACGAGCAGTACTTC	CASRDRYEQYF
NA	TRBV20-1	TRBJ2-5	14	TRBD2	TGCAGTGCTGATTTCACTAGCGGGAGCGAGACCCAGTACTTC	CSADFTSGSETQYF
NA	TRBV5-1	TRBJ2-7	15	TRBD1	TGCGCCAGCAGCTTGGCGACAGGGATCGGGTACGAGCAGTACTTC	CASSLATGIGYEQYF
NA	TRBV19	TRBJ1-3	12	NA	TGTGCCAGTAGTGAGTCTGGAAACACCATATATTTT	CASSESGNTIYF
few	TRBV6-5	TRBJ2-7	14	TRBD2	TGTGCCAGCAGAAACCAGCGGGGATCCTACGAGCAGTACTTC	CASRNQRGSYEQYF
NA	TRBV19	TRBJ1-3	15	NA	TGTGCCAGTAACCTATATACCGCCTCTGGAAACACCATATATTTT	CASNLYTASGNTIYF
many	TRBV6-4	TRBJ1-2	13	NA	TGTGCCAGCAGTCTCTATAGTGACAGTGGCTACACCTTC	CASSLYSDSGYTF
many	TRBV4-1	TRBJ2-2	18	TRBD2	TGCGCCAGCAGCCCGAACCGTCTAGCGGGAGGGCGTACCGGGGAGCTGTTTTTT	CASSPNRLAGGRTGELFF
many	TRBV2	TRBJ1-1	11	NA	TGTGCCAGCAGTGGGGACACTGAAGCTTTCTTT	CASSGDTEAFF
few	TRBV5-1	TRBJ2-3	14	NA	TGCGCCAGCACAAGAGGGCCAGGAGCAGATACGCAGTATTTT	CASTRGPGADTQYF
many	TRBV5-1	TRBJ1-1	15	NA	TGCGCCAGCAGCTGGCACTCAGAAGGGCACACTGAAGCTTTCTTT	CASSWHSEGHTEAFF
NA	TRBV12-3/TRBV12-4	TRBJ2-5	13	NA	TGTGCCAGCAGTTTAATACGGAAAGAGACCCAGTACTTC	CASSLIRKETQYF
NA	TRBV5-5	TRBJ1-5	15	TRBD1	TGTGCCAGCAGCCGGGGACAGGCGGCGGATCAGCCCCAGCATTTT	CASSRGQAADQPQHF
once	TRBV11-3	TRBJ2-1	14	NA	TGTGCCAGCAGCTCCCTCCTAAGGAACAATGAGCAGTTCTTC	CASSSLLRNNEQFF
few	TRBV12-3/TRBV12-4	TRBJ1-5	16	NA	TGTGCCAGCAGTTTAGCGGGGGGGTCTTGGAATCAGCCCCAGCATTTT	CASSLAGGSWNQPQHF
NA	TRBV20-1	TRBJ1-1	11	NA	TGCAGTGCGAGGTTCGGAGCTGAAGCTTTCTTT	CSARFGAEAFF
many	TRBV9	TRBJ2-5	14	TRBD2	TGTGCCAGCAGTGCGGGACTAGCGGAAGAGACCCAGTACTTC	CASSAGLAEETQYF
once	TRBV20-1	TRBJ2-7	16	NA	TGCAGTGCTAGAATAGGAGCAACAGGGTTCGGCTACGAGCAGTACTTC	CSARIGATGFGYEQYF
NA	TRBV12-3/TRBV12-4	TRBJ1-1	13	NA	TGTGCCAGCAGTTTAGGCAGATCTACTGAAGCTTTCTTT	CASSLGRSTEAFF
many	TRBV5-1	TRBJ2-1	15	NA	TGCGCCAGCAGCTCACGGGACAAAACCTACAATGAGCAGTTCTTC	CASSSRDKTYNEQFF
NA	TRBV20-1	TRBJ2-5	16	TRBD1	TGCAGTGCTAGATTCAGGACAGGCCGGTACCAAGAGACCCAGTACTTC	CSARFRTGRYQETQYF
many	TRBV5-1	TRBJ2-3	15	TRBD1	TGCGCCAGCAGCGTCGGGACAGGGTTCACAGATACGCAGTATTTT	CASSVGTGFTDTQYF
many	TRBV28	TRBJ2-3	13	TRBD2	TGTGCCAGCAGTGCAGCCCGGACTAGCGGGAGGAATTTT	CASSAARTSGRNF
NA	TRBV28	TRBJ1-2	12	NA	TGTGCCAGCAGTCCCCCGGCGGGCGGCTACACCTTC	CASSPPAGGYTF
many	TRBV3-1	TRBJ2-7	14	NA	TGTGCCAGCAGCCGCCGTAGCGGCGGATACGAGCAGTACTTC	CASSRRSGGYEQYF
few	TRBV28	TRBJ2-7	17	TRBD2	TGTGCCAGCAGTCCCCGGGTCTTAGCGGGTATTTCCTACGAGCAGTACTTC	CASSPRVLAGISYEQYF
NA	TRBV24-1	TRBJ2-2	15	NA	TGTGCCACCAGTGATCGTCCCGGGGGAGCCGGGGAGCTGTTTTTT	CATSDRPGGAGELFF
many	TRBV29-1	TRBJ1-1	12	NA	TGCAGCGTGATATTACAGGGCCTGAGCGCTTTCTTT	CSVILQGLSAFF
many	TRBV27	TRBJ2-5	15	NA	TGTGCCAGCAGTCCGTTACTAGGGAGGCCAGAGACCCAGTACTTC	CASSPLLGRPETQYF
many	TRBV24-1	TRBJ2-5	16	NA	TGTGCCACCAGTGGGAGTGGGCCCCTGGGATCTGAGACCCAGTACTTC	CATSGSGPLGSETQYF
NA	TRBV19	TRBJ1-1	14	NA	TGTGCCAGTACTAAACAGGGCGTGAACACTGAAGCTTTCTTT	CASTKQGVNTEAFF
NA	TRBV24-1	TRBJ2-1	18	TRBD2	TGTGCCACCAGTGACCCCTCGGGAGCGGGGCCTAAATACAATGAGCAGTTCTTC	CATSDPSGAGPKYNEQFF
NA	TRBV11-2	TRBJ2-2	17	NA	TGTGCCAGCAGCTTCCCGAATGGGACTCCGAACACCGGGGAGCTGTTTTTT	CASSFPNGTPNTGELFF
many	TRBV10-3	TRBJ1-5	15	NA	TGTGCCATCTCACCGTTTCAGGGGTCCGGTCAGCCCCAGCATTTT	CAISPFQGSGQPQHF
many	TRBV2	TRBJ2-1	15	NA	TGTGCCAGCAGTGACAGTCAGGCACCCCGCGGGGAGCAGTTCTTC	CASSDSQAPRGEQFF
many	TRBV24-1	TRBJ2-1	13	NA	TGTGCCACCAGTGACGGAACAGGGCACGGAGGGATCTTC	CATSDGTGHGGIF
many	TRBV27	TRBJ2-3	14	NA	TGTGCCAGCACCTCTTCAACAGGATATGATACGCAGTATTTT	CASTSSTGYDTQYF
many	TRBV20-1	TRBJ2-7	13	TRBD2	TGCAGTGCTTTCTCAGGACTAGGCCACGAGCAGTACTTC	CSAFSGLGHEQYF